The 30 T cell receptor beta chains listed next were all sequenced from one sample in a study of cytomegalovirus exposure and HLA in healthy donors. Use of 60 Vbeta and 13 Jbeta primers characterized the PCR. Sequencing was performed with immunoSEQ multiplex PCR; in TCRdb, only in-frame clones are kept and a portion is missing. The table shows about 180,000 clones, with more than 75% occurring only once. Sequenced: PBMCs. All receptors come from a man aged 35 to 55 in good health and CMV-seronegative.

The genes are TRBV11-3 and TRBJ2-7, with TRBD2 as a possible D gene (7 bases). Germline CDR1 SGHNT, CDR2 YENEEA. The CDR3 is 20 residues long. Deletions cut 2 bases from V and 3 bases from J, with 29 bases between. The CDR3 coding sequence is TGTGCCAGCAGCTTATTGCTGGGAGGGCATCCCAGGCAGGGGAGCTACGAGCAGTACTTC. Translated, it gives CASSLLLGGHPRQGSYEQYF.

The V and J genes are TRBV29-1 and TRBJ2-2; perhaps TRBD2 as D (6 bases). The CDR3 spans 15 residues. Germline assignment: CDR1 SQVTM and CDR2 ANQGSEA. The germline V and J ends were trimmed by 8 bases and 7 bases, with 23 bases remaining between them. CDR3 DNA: TGCAGCATTAGTTTGGCAGGGAGGAATGGCGGGGAGCTGTTTTTT. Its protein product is CSISLAGRNGGELFF.

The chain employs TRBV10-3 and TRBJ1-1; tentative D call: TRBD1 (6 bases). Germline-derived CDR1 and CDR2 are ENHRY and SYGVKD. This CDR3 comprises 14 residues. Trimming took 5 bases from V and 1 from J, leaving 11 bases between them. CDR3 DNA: TGTGCCATCAGTAATACAGGGAGGAACACTGAAGCTTTCTTT. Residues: CAISNTGRNTEAFF.

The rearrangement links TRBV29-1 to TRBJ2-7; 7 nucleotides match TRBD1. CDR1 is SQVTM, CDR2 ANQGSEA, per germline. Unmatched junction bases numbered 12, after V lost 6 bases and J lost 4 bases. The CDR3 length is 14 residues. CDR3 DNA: TGCAGCGTGGGGGTCGCAGGGGGTGTGTACGAGCAGTACTTC. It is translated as CSVGVAGGVYEQYF.

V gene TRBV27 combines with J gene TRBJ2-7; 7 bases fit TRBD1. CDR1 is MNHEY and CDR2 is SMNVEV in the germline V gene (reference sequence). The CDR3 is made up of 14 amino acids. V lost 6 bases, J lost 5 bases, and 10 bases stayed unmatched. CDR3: CASSLQGVGDEQYF. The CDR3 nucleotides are TGTGCCAGCAGCCTGCAGGGGGTGGGCGACGAGCAGTACTTC.

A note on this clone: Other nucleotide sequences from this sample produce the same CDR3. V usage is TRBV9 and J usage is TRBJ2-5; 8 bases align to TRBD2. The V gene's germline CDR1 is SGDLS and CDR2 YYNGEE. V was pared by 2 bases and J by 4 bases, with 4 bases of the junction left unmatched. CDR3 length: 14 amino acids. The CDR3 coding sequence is TGTGCCAGCAGCGTCGGGGGGGCGGGAGAGACCCAGTACTTC. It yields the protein CASSVGGAGETQYF.

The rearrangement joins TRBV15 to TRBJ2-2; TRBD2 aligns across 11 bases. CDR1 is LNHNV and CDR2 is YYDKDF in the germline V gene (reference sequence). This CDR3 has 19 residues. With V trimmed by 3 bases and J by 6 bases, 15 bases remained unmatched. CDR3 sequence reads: CATSRKDPKLAGVPGELFF. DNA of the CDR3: TGTGCCACCAGCAGGAAGGACCCCAAACTAGCGGGAGTTCCCGGGGAGCTGTTTTTT.

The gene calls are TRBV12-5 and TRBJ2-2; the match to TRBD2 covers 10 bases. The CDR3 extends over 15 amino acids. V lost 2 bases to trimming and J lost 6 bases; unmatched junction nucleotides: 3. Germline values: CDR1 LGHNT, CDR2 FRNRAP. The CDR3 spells CASGLSSGSAGELFF. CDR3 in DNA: TGTGCTAGTGGTTTGTCTAGCGGGAGCGCCGGGGAGCTGTTTTTT. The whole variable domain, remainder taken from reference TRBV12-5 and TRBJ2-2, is DARVTQTPRHKVTEMGQEVTMRCQPILGHNTVFWYRQTMMQGLELLAYFRNRAPLDDSGMPKDRFSAEMPDATLATLKIQPSEPRDSAVYFCASGLSSGSAGELFFGEGSRLTVL.

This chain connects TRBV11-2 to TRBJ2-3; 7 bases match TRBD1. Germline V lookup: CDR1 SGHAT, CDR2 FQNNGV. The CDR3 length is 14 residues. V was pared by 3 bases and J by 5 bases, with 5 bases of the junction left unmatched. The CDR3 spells CASSFAQGIDTQYF. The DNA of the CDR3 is TGTGCCAGCAGCTTTGCACAGGGGATAGATACGCAGTATTTT. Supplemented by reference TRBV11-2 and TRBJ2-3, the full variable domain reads EAGVAQSPRYKIIEKRQSVAFWCNPISGHATLYWYQQILGQGPKLLIQFQNNGVVDDSQLPKDRFSAERLKGVDSTLKIQPAKLEDSAVYLCASSFAQGIDTQYFGPGTRLTVL.

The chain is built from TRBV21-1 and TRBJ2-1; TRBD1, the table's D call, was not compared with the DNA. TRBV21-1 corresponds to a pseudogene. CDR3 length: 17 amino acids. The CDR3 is CASSHLRGQGPYNEQFF. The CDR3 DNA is TGTGCCAGCAGCCACCTCCGAGGACAGGGTCCCTACAATGAGCAGTTCTTC.

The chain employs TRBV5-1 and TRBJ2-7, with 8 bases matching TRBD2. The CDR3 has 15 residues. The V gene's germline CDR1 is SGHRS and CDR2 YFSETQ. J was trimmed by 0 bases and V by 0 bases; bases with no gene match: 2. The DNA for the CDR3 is TGCGCCAGCAGCTTGGGGGGGACTAGCTCCTACGAGCAGTACTTC. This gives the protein CASSLGGTSSYEQYF.

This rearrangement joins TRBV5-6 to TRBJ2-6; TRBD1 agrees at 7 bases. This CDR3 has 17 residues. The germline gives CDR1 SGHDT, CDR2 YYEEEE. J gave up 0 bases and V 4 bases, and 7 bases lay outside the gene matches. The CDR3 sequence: CASSMRTGHSGANVLTF. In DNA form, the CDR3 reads TGTGCCAGCAGCATGAGGACAGGCCACTCTGGGGCCAACGTCCTGACTTTC. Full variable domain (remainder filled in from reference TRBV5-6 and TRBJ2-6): DAGVTQSPTHLIKTRGQQVTLRCSPKSGHDTVSWYQQALGQGPQFIFQYYEEEERQRGNFPDRFSGHQFPNYSSELNVNALLLGDSALYLCASSMRTGHSGANVLTFGAGSRLTVL.

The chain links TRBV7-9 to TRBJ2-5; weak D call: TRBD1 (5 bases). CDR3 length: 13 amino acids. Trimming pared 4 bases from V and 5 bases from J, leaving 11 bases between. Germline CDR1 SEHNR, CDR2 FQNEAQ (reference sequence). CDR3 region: CASSYRRVETQYF. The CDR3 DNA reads TGTGCCAGCAGCTACCGCAGGGTGGAGACCCAGTACTTC.

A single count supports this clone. The CDR3 loop is CASSLMIAGGLHKQFF. DNA for the CDR3: TGTGCCAGCAGCCTTATGATAGCGGGAGGGCTCCATAAGCAGTTCTTC. V is TRBV28 and J is TRBJ2-1; TRBD2 aligns across 11 bases. This CDR3 comprises 16 residues. Germline V gene sequence: CDR1 MDHEN, CDR2 SYDVKM. Trimming took 6 bases from V and 11 from J; bases not matched to a gene: 15.

CDR3 loop: CASSSGPSDPTSEQFF. The CDR3 coding sequence is TGTGCCAGCAGCTCGGGCCCTTCGGACCCGACTAGTGAGCAGTTCTTC. The chain couples TRBV5-4 to TRBJ2-1; TRBD2 is a possible D gene (6 bases). Germline lookup yields CDR1 SGHNT and CDR2 YYREEE (reference sequence). Between the trimmed V and J ends, which lost 3 bases and 9 bases, there was a span of 22 bases. The CDR3 has 16 amino acids.

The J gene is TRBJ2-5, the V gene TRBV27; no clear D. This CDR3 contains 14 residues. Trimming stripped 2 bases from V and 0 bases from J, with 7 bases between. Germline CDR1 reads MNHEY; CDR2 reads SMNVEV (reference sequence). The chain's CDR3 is CASSLGLYQETQYF. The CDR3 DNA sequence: TGTGCCAGCAGTTTAGGGCTGTACCAAGAGACCCAGTACTTC.

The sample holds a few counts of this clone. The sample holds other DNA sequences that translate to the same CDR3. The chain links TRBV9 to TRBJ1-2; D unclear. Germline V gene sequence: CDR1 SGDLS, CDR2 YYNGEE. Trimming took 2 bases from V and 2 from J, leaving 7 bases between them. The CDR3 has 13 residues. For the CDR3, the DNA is TGTGCCAGCAGCGTTGACTCAAACTATGGCTACACCTTC. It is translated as CASSVDSNYGYTF.

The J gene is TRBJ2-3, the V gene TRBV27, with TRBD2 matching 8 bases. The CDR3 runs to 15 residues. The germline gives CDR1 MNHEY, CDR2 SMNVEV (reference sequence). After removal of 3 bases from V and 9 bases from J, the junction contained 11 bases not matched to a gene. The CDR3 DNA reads TGTGCCAGCAGTTTTATTTTCGGGGGGGCCAGCACGCAGTATTTT. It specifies CASSFIFGGASTQYF.

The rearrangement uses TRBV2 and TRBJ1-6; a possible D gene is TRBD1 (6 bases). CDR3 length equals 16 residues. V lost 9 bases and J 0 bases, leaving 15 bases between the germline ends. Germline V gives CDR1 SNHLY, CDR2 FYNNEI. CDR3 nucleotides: TGTGCCAGTTTAACAGGGCACAGCTCCTATAATTCACCCCTCCACTTT. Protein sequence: CASLTGHSSYNSPLHF.

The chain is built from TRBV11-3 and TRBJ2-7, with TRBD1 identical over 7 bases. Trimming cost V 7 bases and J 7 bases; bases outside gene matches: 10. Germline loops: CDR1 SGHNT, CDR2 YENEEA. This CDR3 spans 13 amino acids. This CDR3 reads CASKTGKGSEQYF. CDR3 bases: TGTGCCAGCAAGACAGGGAAGGGGTCTGAGCAGTACTTC.

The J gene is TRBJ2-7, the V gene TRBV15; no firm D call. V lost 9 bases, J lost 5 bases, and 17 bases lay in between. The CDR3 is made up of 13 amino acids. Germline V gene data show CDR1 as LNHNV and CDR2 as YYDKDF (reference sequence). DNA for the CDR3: TGTGCCACGGCCAGATCCGCTTCCCACGAGCAGTACTTC. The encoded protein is CATARSASHEQYF.

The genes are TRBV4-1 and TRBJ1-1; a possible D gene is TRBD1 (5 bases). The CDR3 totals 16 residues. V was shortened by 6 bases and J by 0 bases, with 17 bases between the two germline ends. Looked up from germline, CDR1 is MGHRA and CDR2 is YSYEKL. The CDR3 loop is CASSLMGPDLNTEAFF. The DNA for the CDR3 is TGCGCCAGCAGTCTTATGGGGCCCGACTTGAACACTGAAGCTTTCTTT.

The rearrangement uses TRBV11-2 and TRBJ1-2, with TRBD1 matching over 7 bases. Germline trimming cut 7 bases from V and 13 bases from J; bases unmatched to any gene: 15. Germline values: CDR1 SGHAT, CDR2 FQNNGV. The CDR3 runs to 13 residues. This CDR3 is CASTKAGGPSSTF. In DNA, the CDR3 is TGTGCCAGCACGAAAGCAGGGGGTCCTTCGTCCACCTTC.

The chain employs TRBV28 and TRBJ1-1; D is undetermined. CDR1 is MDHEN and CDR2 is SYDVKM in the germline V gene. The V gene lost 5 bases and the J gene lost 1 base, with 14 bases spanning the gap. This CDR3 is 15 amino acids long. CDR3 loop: CASSDRSTGNTEAFF. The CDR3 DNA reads TGTGCCAGCAGTGACCGATCGACGGGGAACACTGAAGCTTTCTTT.

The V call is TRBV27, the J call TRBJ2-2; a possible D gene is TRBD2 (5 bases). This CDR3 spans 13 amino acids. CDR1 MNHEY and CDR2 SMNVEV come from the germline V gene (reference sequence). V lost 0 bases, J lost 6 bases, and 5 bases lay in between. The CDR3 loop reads CASSLSGAGELFF. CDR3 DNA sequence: TGTGCCAGCAGTTTATCCGGGGCCGGGGAGCTGTTTTTT.

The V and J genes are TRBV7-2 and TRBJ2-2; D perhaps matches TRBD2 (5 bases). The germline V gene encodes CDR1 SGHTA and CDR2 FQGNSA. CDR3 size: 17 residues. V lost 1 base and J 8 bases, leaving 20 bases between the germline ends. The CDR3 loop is CASSLGITSDRLGELFF. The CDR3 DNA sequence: TGTGCCAGCAGCTTAGGAATTACTAGTGATCGTCTGGGGGAGCTGTTTTTT.

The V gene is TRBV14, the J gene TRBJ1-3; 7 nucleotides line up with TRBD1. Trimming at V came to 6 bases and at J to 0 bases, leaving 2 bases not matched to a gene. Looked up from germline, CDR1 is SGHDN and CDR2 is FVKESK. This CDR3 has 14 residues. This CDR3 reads CASSRDSSGNTIYF. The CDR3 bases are TGTGCCAGCAGTCGGGACAGCTCTGGAAACACCATATATTTT.

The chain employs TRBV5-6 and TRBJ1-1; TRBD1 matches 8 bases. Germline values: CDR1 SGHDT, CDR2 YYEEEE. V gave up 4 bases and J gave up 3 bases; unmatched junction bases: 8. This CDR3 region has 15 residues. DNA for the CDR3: TGTGCCAGCAGCCCTGACAGGGGTAGGGACACTGAAGCTTTCTTT. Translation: CASSPDRGRDTEAFF. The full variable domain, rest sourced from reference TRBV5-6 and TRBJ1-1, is DAGVTQSPTHLIKTRGQQVTLRCSPKSGHDTVSWYQQALGQGPQFIFQYYEEEERQRGNFPDRFSGHQFPNYSSELNVNALLLGDSALYLCASSPDRGRDTEAFFGQGTRLTVV.

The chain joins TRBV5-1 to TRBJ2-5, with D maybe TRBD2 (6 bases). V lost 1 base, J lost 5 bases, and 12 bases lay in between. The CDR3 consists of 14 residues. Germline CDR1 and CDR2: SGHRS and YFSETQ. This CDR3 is CASSLRQGGETQYF. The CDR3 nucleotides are TGCGCCAGCAGCTTGAGGCAGGGAGGCGAGACCCAGTACTTC. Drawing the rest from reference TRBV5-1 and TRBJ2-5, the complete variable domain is KAGVTQTPRYLIKTRGQQVTLSCSPISGHRSVSWYQQTPGQGLQFLFEYFSETQRNKGNFPGRFSGRQFSNSRSEMNVSTLELGDSALYLCASSLRQGGETQYFGPGTRLLVL.

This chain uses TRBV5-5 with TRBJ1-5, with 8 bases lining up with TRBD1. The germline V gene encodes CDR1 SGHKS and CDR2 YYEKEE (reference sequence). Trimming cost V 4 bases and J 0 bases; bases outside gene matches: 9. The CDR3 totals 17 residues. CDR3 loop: CASSLPRTGTSNQPQHF. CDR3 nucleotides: TGTGCCAGCAGCCTACCTAGGACAGGGACTAGCAATCAGCCCCAGCATTTT.